These T cell receptor beta chains were read from a single sample in a study of blood T cells in healthy people across ages. TCRdb passed the 5' RACE reads through MiXCR, listing each CDR3 protein once. The data contain about 670,000 distinct CDR3 sequences, under 65% of them singletons. Sequencing was performed on blood. Receptor source: a woman older than 75 in good health. CDR3s include the opening cysteine and the closing phenylalanine or tryptophan. D genes are given only for firm matches. Clone size, where shown, is once, few, many, or a class for clones that have expanded.

17	TRBV7-8	TRBJ1-2	-	TRBD1	CASSSSRGGFRRDGYTF	TGTGCCAGCAGCTCTTCGAGAGGGGGCTTCCGGCGAGATGGCTACACCTTC
13	TRBV12-3/TRBV12-4	TRBJ2-2	-	TRBD2	CASSRGTIGELFF	TGTGCCAGCAGTCGAGGGACTATCGGGGAGCTGTTTTTT
16	TRBV7-8	TRBJ2-7	few	TRBD2	CASSLGSGSHFDEQYF	TGTGCCAGCAGCTTAGGTAGCGGGAGTCATTTCGACGAGCAGTACTTC
15	TRBV2	TRBJ2-1	many	TRBD1	CASRKTGGLNNEQFF	TGTGCCAGCAGAAAAACAGGGGGCCTCAACAATGAGCAGTTCTTC
16	TRBV6-2/TRBV6-3	TRBJ2-1	-	TRBD2	CASSYPRLAGVNEQFF	TGTGCCAGCAGTTACCCGAGACTAGCGGGAGTTAATGAGCAGTTCTTC
16	TRBV5-1	TRBJ1-4	-	-	CASSRAQLPGKEKPFF	TGCGCCAGCAGCCGCGCTCAACTACCGGGAAAGGAAAAACCGTTTTTT
14	TRBV5-1	TRBJ2-1	few	-	CASNSYGTYNEQFF	TGCGCCAGCAATTCCTACGGGACTTACAATGAGCAGTTCTTC
13	TRBV6-5	TRBJ2-1	many	-	CASRGGTNNEQFF	TGTGCCAGCAGAGGAGGGACAAACAATGAGCAGTTCTTC
13	TRBV20-1	TRBJ2-1	-	-	CSAPDGSYNEQFF	TGCAGTGCGCCCGACGGGTCCTACAATGAGCAGTTCTTC
16	TRBV6-6	TRBJ2-5	few	-	CASSYHRQPYQETQYF	TGTGCCAGCAGTTACCACCGACAGCCGTACCAAGAGACCCAGTACTTC
15	TRBV4-3	TRBJ2-5	-	TRBD1	CASSQDLRGRETQYF	TGCGCCAGCAGCCAAGATCTCAGGGGGCGCGAGACCCAGTACTTC
14	TRBV7-2	TRBJ1-1	-	-	CASSRSGLNTEAFF	TGTGCCAGCAGCAGATCAGGGTTGAACACTGAAGCTTTCTTT
16	TRBV5-6	TRBJ2-3	-	-	CASSLETDWGTDTQYF	TGTGCCAGCAGCTTGGAGACGGATTGGGGCACAGATACGCAGTATTTT
16	TRBV12-3/TRBV12-4	TRBJ2-1	-	TRBD2	CASSPPRGEGYNEQFF	TGTGCCAGCAGTCCCCCCCGGGGGGAAGGCTACAATGAGCAGTTCTTC
13	TRBV7-9	TRBJ2-1	many	TRBD1	CASSVTGVNEQFF	TGTGCCAGCAGCGTCACAGGGGTAAACGAGCAGTTCTTC
15	TRBV7-9	TRBJ2-1	once	TRBD2	CASRPLLAGGLEQFF	TGTGCCAGCAGGCCCCTTCTAGCGGGGGGGCTTGAGCAGTTCTTC
17	TRBV29-1	TRBJ2-2	-	TRBD2	CSARKKDRGENTGELFF	TGCAGCGCCCGAAAAAAAGATCGGGGGGAGAACACCGGGGAGCTGTTTTTT
13	TRBV20-1	TRBJ2-5	-	-	CSAGGAGTETRYF	TGCAGTGCTGGAGGGGCAGGGACAGAGACCCGGTACTTC
13	TRBV6-6	TRBJ1-1	many	-	CASRVKALREAFF	TGTGCCAGCAGGGTGAAGGCCCTTAGAGAAGCTTTCTTT
16	TRBV5-4	TRBJ2-1	-	TRBD2	CASTLRMLAGNNEQFF	TGTGCCAGCACCCTACGCATGCTAGCGGGGAACAATGAGCAGTTCTTC
14	TRBV12-3/TRBV12-4	TRBJ1-5	-	-	CASSFGRHNPPQHF	TGTGCCAGCAGTTTCGGACGGCACAATCCGCCCCAGCATTTT
16	TRBV20-1	TRBJ2-3	-	-	CSAISTVTGSTDTQYF	TGCAGTGCTATATCAACTGTTACGGGTAGCACAGATACGCAGTATTTT
15	TRBV20-1	TRBJ2-2	-	TRBD2	CSTRESGVDTGELFF	TGCAGTACTAGGGAGAGCGGGGTCGACACCGGGGAGCTGTTTTTT
14	TRBV7-9	TRBJ2-1	once	-	CASSAWTLQETQFF	TGTGCCAGCAGCGCATGGACACTCCAAGAGACCCAGTTCTTC
15	TRBV27	TRBJ2-1	few	TRBD2	CASSPGTSGRDEQFF	TGTGCCAGCAGCCCCGGGACTAGCGGGAGGGATGAGCAGTTCTTC
15	TRBV20-1	TRBJ2-5	-	-	CSASISTGRGKTQYF	TGCAGTGCAAGTATTTCGACAGGGCGGGGGAAGACCCAGTACTTC
11	TRBV12-3/TRBV12-4	TRBJ1-1	-	-	CATTREVEAFF	TGTGCCACTACCAGGGAGGTCGAAGCTTTCTTT
16	TRBV14	TRBJ1-3	few	-	CASSQGYPSSGNTIYF	TGTGCCAGCAGCCAAGGGTATCCTAGCTCTGGAAACACCATATATTTT
14	TRBV2	TRBJ1-6	-	-	CASRADSAQSPLHF	TGTGCCAGCAGGGCGGACAGCGCCCAATCTCCCCTCCACTTT
13	TRBV12-3/TRBV12-4	TRBJ2-3	-	TRBD2	CASQRGGSDTQYF	TGTGCCAGCCAGCGGGGGGGCTCAGATACGCAGTATTTT
14	TRBV28	TRBJ2-7	-	TRBD1	CASKGGRGRWEQYF	TGTGCCAGCAAAGGGGGCAGGGGGCGATGGGAGCAGTACTTC